Following are 10 T cell receptor beta chains from one sample sequenced in a study of siplizumab effects on memory and regulatory T cells. Some clones are missing from TCRdb's copy, which holds only in-frame ones; the method was immunoSEQ multiplex PCR. Among some 110,000 clones listed, more than 85% were seen once. Sequencing was done on a sample of CD4+ T cells sorted from blood. The receptor set was obtained from a human donor in good health.

The chain couples TRBV29-1 to TRBJ2-3, with D possibly called TRBD1 or TRBD2 (5 bases each). The CDR3 sequence is 15 residues long. Germline V lookup: CDR1 SQVTM, CDR2 ANQGSEA. Trimming left V 2 bases short and J 0 bases short, with 12 bases between. In DNA form, the CDR3 reads TGCAGCGTTGAAACAGGACTCCCTAGCACAGATACGCAGTATTTT. This translates into CSVETGLPSTDTQYF.

V usage is TRBV5-1 and J usage is TRBJ1-1; no definite D call. Germline assignment: CDR1 SGHRS and CDR2 YFSETQ. The CDR3 loop spans 13 amino acids. The germline V and J ends were trimmed by 5 bases and 3 bases, with 11 bases remaining between them. The CDR3 DNA sequence: TGCGCCAGCAGATGGAACCCGGACACTGAAGCTTTCTTT. Its translation: CASRWNPDTEAFF.

The chain couples TRBV7-2 to TRBJ1-3; D is perhaps TRBD1 (6 bases). V was pared by 4 bases and J by 0 bases, with 16 bases between. From germline, CDR1 is SGHTA and CDR2 FQGNSA. This CDR3 comprises 17 residues. The CDR3 loop is CASSSGGQGHSGNTIYF. As DNA, the CDR3 is TGTGCCAGCAGCTCGGGAGGCCAGGGACACTCTGGAAACACCATATATTTT.

The chain couples TRBV2 to TRBJ2-3; possibly TRBD1 for D (6 bases). V shed 7 bases and J shed 5 bases, with 10 bases lying between them. The CDR3 has 12 residues. The germline V gene has CDR1 SNHLY and CDR2 FYNNEI. The CDR3 is CASTTGVDTQYF. The CDR3 coding sequence is TGTGCCAGCACGACAGGAGTAGATACGCAGTATTTT.

This clone was counted between two and nine times. The chain links TRBV13 to TRBJ1-6; D not resolved. Germline V gene data show CDR1 as PRHDT and CDR2 as FYEKMQ (reference sequence). The CDR3 has 12 residues. V lost 3 bases and J lost 11, with 8 bases in between. The CDR3, as DNA: TGTGCCAGCAGCTTCCAATTGGCACCCCTCCACTTT. Translating it yields CASSFQLAPLHF. The full variable domain, rest sourced from reference TRBV13 and TRBJ1-6, is AAGVIQSPRHLIKEKRETATLKCYPIPRHDTVYWYQQGPGQDPQFLISFYEKMQSDKGSIPDRFSAQQFSDYHSELNMSSLELGDSALYFCASSFQLAPLHFGNGTRLTVT.

This clone was seen a handful of times. This rearrangement joins TRBV2 to TRBJ1-6; D unresolved. The CDR3 is 15 residues long. Trimming removed 8 bases at V and 6 bases at J, with 17 bases between. Looked up from germline, CDR1 is SNHLY and CDR2 is FYNNEI. The CDR3 nucleotides read TGTGCCAGCGACCCGAGGACCGCGGGTAATTCACCCCTCCACTTT. Amino acids: CASDPRTAGNSPLHF.

J is TRBJ2-5 and V is TRBV5-1; D is possibly TRBD1 (6 bases). The V end lost 4 bases, the J end lost 2 bases, and 12 bases lay between the germline ends. CDR1 SGHRS and CDR2 YFSETQ come from the germline V gene. The CDR3 is 14 residues long. The CDR3: CASSHWGRQETQYF. CDR3 bases: TGCGCCAGCAGCCACTGGGGGCGGCAAGAGACCCAGTACTTC.

The genes are TRBV4-1 and TRBJ1-4; perhaps TRBD1 as D (5 bases). Looked up from germline, CDR1 is MGHRA and CDR2 is YSYEKL. The CDR3 runs 17 residues. V lost 0 bases and J 0 bases, leaving 11 bases between the germline ends. As DNA, the CDR3 is TGCGCCAGCAGCCAAGAAGCGGGGGGTGCAACTAATGAAAAACTGTTTTTT. This codes for CASSQEAGGATNEKLFF.

The V and J genes are TRBV4-1 and TRBJ2-7; D may be TRBD2 (6 bases). There are 15 residues in the CDR3. V lost 7 bases to trimming and J lost 3 bases, with 19 bases between them. Germline assignment: CDR1 MGHRA and CDR2 YSYEKL. CDR3: CASTPIIGGNYEQYF. CDR3 DNA sequence: TGCGCCAGCACCCCCATAATAGGAGGGAACTACGAGCAGTACTTC.

This sequence joins TRBV6-6 and TRBJ1-2; D not certain. Trimming cost V 4 bases and J 8 bases, with 14 bases left between them. The CDR3 length is 13 residues. Germline assignment: CDR1 MNHNY and CDR2 SVGAGI (reference sequence). The CDR3 sequence is CASSSGGLRGYTF. The CDR3 nucleotides are TGTGCCAGCAGTTCCGGAGGCCTGAGGGGCTACACCTTC.